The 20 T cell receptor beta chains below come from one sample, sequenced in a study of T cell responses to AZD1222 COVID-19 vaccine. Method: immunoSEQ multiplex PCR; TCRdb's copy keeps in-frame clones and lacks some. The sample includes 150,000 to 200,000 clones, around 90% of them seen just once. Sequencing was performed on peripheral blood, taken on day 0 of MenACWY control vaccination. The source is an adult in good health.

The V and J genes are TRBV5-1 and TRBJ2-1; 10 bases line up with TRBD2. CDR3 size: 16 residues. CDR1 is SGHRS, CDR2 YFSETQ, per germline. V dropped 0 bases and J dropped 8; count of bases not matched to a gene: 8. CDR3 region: CASSLDLAGVGDEQFF. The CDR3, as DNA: TGCGCCAGCAGCTTGGACCTAGCGGGAGTAGGCGATGAGCAGTTCTTC.

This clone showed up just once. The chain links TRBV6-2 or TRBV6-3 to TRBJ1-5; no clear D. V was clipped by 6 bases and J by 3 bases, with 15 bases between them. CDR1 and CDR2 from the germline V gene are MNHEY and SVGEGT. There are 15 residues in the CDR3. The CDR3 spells CASSKRATANQPQHF. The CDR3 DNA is TGTGCCAGCAGCAAAAGGGCCACAGCCAATCAGCCCCAGCATTTT.

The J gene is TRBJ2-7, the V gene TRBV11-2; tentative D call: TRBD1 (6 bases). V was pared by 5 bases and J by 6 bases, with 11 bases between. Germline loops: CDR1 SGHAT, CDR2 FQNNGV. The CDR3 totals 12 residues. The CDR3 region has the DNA TGTGCCAGCAGCGGACTCAGGGGCGAGCAGTACTTC. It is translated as CASSGLRGEQYF.

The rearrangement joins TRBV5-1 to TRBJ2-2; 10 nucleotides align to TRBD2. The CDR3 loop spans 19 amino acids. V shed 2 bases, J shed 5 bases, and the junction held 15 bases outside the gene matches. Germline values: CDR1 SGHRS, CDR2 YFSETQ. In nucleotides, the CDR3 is TGCGCCAGCAGCTTTAGGACTAGCGGAGCCCCCTTGGGTACCGGGGAGCTGTTTTTT. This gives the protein CASSFRTSGAPLGTGELFF.

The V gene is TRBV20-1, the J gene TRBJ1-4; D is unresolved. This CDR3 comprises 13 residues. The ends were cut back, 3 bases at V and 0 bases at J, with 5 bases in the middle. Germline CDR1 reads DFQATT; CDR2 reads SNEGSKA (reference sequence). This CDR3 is CSASTATNEKLFF. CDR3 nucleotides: TGCAGTGCTAGTACAGCAACTAATGAAAAACTGTTTTTT.

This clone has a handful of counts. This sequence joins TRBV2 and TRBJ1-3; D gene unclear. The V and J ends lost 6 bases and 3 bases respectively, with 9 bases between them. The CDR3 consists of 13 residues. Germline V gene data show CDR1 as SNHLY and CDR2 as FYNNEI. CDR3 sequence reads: CASRSEVGNTIYF. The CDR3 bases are TGTGCCAGCAGGTCGGAGGTTGGAAACACCATATATTTT.

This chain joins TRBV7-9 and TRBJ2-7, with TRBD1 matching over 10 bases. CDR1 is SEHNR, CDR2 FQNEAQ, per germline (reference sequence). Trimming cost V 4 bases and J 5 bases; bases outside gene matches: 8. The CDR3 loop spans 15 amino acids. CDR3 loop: CASSSTGTGEHEQYF. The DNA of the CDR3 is TGTGCCAGCAGCTCGACCGGGACAGGGGAGCACGAGCAGTACTTC.

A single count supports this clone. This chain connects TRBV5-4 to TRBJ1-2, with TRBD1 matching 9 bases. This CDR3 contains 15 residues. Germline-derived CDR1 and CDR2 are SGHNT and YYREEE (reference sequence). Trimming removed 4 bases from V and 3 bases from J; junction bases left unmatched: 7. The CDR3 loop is CASSAGQGIYYGYTF. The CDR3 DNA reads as TGTGCCAGCAGCGCGGGACAGGGAATTTACTATGGCTACACCTTC.

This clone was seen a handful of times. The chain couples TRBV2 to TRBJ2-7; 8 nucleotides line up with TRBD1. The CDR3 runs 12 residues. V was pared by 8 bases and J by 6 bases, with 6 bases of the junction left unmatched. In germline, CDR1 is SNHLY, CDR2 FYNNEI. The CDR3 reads CASRDRLREQYF. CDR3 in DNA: TGTGCCAGCCGGGACAGGCTACGCGAGCAGTACTTC.

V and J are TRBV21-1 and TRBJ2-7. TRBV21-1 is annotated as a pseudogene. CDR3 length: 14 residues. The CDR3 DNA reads TGTGCCAGCAGCGGGGGAGAAGGCCGCTACGAGCAGTACTTC. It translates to CASSGGEGRYEQYF.

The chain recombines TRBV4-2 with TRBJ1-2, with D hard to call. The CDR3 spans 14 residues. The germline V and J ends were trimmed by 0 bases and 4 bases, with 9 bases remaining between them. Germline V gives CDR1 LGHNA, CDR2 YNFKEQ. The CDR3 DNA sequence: TGTGCCAGCAGCCAAGATTTGGAGGGCTATGGCTACACCTTC. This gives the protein CASSQDLEGYGYTF.

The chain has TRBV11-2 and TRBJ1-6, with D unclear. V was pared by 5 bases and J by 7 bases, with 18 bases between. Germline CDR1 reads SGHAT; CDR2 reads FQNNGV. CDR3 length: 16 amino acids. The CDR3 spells CASSARFPARNSPLHF. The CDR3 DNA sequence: TGTGCCAGCAGCGCGAGGTTTCCCGCTCGGAATTCACCCCTCCACTTT.

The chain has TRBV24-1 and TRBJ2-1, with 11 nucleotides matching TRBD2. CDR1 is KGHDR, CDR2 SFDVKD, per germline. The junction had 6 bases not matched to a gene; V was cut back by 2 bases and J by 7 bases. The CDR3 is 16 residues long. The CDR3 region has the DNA TGTGCCACCAGTGATTGGGGGACTAGCGGAGGGAATGAGCAGTTCTTC. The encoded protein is CATSDWGTSGGNEQFF.

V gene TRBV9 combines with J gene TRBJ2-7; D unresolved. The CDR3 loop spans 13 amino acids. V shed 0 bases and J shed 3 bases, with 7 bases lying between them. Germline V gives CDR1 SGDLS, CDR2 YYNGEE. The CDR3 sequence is CASSVGDFYEQYF. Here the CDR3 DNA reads TGTGCCAGCAGCGTAGGCGACTTCTACGAGCAGTACTTC.

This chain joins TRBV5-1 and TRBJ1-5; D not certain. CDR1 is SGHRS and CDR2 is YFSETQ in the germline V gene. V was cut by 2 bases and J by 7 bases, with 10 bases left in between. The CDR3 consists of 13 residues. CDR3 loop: CASSFSPTQPQHF. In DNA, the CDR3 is TGCGCCAGCAGCTTTTCGCCGACGCAGCCCCAGCATTTT.

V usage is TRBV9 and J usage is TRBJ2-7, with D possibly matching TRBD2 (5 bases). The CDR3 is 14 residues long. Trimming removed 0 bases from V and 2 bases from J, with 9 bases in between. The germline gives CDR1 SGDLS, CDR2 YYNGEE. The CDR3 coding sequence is TGTGCCAGCAGCGTAGAGGACGGGGCCTACGAGCAGTACTTC. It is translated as CASSVEDGAYEQYF.

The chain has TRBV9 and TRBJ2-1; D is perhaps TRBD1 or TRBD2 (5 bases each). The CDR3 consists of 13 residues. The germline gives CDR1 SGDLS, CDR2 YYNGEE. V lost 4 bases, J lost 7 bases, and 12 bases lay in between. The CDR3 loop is CASSPGSSNEQFF. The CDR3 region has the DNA TGTGCCAGCAGCCCAGGGAGTTCGAATGAGCAGTTCTTC.

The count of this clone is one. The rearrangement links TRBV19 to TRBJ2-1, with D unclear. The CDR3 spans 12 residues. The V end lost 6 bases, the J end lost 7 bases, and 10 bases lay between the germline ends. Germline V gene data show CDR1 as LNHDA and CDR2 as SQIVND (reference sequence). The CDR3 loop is CASRPGRNEQFF. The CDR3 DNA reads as TGTGCCAGTAGACCGGGCCGGAATGAGCAGTTCTTC.

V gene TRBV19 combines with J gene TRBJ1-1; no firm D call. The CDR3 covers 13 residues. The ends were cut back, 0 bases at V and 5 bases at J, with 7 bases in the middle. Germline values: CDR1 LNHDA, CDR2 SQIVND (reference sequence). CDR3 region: CASSIDPRTEAFF. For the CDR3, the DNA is TGTGCCAGTAGTATAGATCCGAGGACTGAAGCTTTCTTT.

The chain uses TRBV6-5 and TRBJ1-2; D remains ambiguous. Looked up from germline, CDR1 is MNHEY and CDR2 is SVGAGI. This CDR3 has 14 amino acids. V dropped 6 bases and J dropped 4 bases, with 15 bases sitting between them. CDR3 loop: CASRQSWTAYGYTF. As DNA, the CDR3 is TGTGCCAGCAGACAATCTTGGACGGCCTATGGCTACACCTTC.